This paragraph covers one T cell receptor (beta chain) sequence. Its target is not known. This sample was taken from a study of CD8 T cells in ankylosing spondylitis. Points from the study as a whole: Within peripheral blood, clones linked to disease were CD8+ and relatively rare.

TCRdb re-analysed the 5' RACE reads in MiXCR, keeping a single row per CDR3 protein. The table shows nearly 250,000 distinct CDR3 sequences, with 30% to 35% occurring only once. Trimming cost V 0 bases and J 4 bases; bases outside gene matches: 5. The CDR3 has 15 residues. Germline CDR1 is SGHRS and CDR2 is YFSETQ. The V and J genes are TRBV5-1 and TRBJ2-7, with TRBD1 matching over 9 bases. The sequence was collected from a male donor with ankylosing spondylitis or in good health (not recorded which). The sequencing input was blood, either unsorted or a sorted T cell fraction (not recorded which). This CDR3 reads CASSLGGQGEYEQYF. The DNA of the CDR3 is TGCGCCAGCAGCTTGGGGGGACAGGGAGAGTACGAGCAGTACTTC.